A selection of T cell receptor beta chains follows, all from one sample in a study of control samples from healthy donors and cancer patients. Measured with immunoSEQ multiplex PCR; TCRdb has only the in-frame clones, and not every one. The sample includes 190,000 or so clones, just under 95% of them seen just once. Input material: blood. All receptors come from a man aged 18-30 years in good health. The CDR3 runs from the conserved cysteine through the conserved F or W. Fields, in order: clone size, J gene, V gene, D gene, CDR3 DNA, CDR3 protein. D genes are given only for firm matches. Only some rows state a clone size, as once, few, many or a class for expanded clones.

abundance: .; j_gene: TRBJ2-1; v_gene: TRBV24-1; d_gene: .; CDR3nt: TGTGCCACCAGCCCCCGAGGGGGGATAGTGGTTGAGCAGTTCTTC; CDR3aa: CATSPRGGIVVEQFF
abundance: few; j_gene: TRBJ2-7; v_gene: TRBV7-6; d_gene: .; CDR3nt: TGTGCCAGCAGCTTTTTGGCCAGCCACTCCTACGAGCAGTACTTC; CDR3aa: CASSFLASHSYEQYF
abundance: .; j_gene: TRBJ2-7; v_gene: TRBV5-1; d_gene: TRBD1; CDR3nt: TGCGCCAGCAGCTTGCCAACAGGGGCCTACGAGCAGTACTTC; CDR3aa: CASSLPTGAYEQYF
abundance: .; j_gene: TRBJ1-5; v_gene: TRBV19; d_gene: .; CDR3nt: TGTGCCAGTACACGGCAGTTGGATCAGCCCCAGCATTTT; CDR3aa: CASTRQLDQPQHF
abundance: .; j_gene: TRBJ1-6; v_gene: TRBV6-5; d_gene: .; CDR3nt: TGTGCTGTGGGGAGGGCGGTTAATTCACCCCTCCACTTT; CDR3aa: CAVGRAVNSPLHF
abundance: .; j_gene: TRBJ1-6; v_gene: TRBV14; d_gene: .; CDR3nt: TGTGCCAGCAGCTCTCACTTTGGGTACTCCTATAATTCACCCCTCCACTTT; CDR3aa: CASSSHFGYSYNSPLHF
abundance: few; j_gene: TRBJ1-1; v_gene: TRBV19; d_gene: .; CDR3nt: TGTGCCAGTAGTATTGGGGGGAACACTGAAGCTTTCTTT; CDR3aa: CASSIGGNTEAFF
abundance: .; j_gene: TRBJ1-1; v_gene: TRBV6-5; d_gene: .; CDR3nt: TGTGCCAGCAGTTACTCAGGGAGTCCGAACACTGAAGCTTTCTTT; CDR3aa: CASSYSGSPNTEAFF
abundance: .; j_gene: TRBJ1-5; v_gene: TRBV7-8; d_gene: .; CDR3nt: TGTGCCAGCAGCGACCTCGGTGGAGGAAACGGTCAGCCCCAGCATTTT; CDR3aa: CASSDLGGGNGQPQHF
abundance: .; j_gene: TRBJ2-1; v_gene: TRBV5-4; d_gene: TRBD1; CDR3nt: TGTGCCAGCAGCTCTCCGCCTTTCGGACAGGGCGGGGAGCAGTTCTTC; CDR3aa: CASSSPPFGQGGEQFF
abundance: .; j_gene: TRBJ1-3; v_gene: TRBV2; d_gene: TRBD1; CDR3nt: TGTGCCAGCAGTGGGAGGGCAGGGGGAAGGAACACCATATATTTT; CDR3aa: CASSGRAGGRNTIYF
abundance: once; j_gene: TRBJ1-2; v_gene: TRBV24-1; d_gene: .; CDR3nt: TGTGCCACCAGTGATCGGGGGGGGCCCTATGGCTACACCTTC; CDR3aa: CATSDRGGPYGYTF
abundance: .; j_gene: TRBJ1-5; v_gene: TRBV25-1; d_gene: .; CDR3nt: TGTGCCAGCAGTGAATCAAATCAGCCCCAGCATTTT; CDR3aa: CASSESNQPQHF
abundance: .; j_gene: TRBJ1-5; v_gene: TRBV12-3/TRBV12-4; d_gene: .; CDR3nt: TGTGCCAGCAGTTTAGTAGATCAGCCCCAGCATTTT; CDR3aa: CASSLVDQPQHF
abundance: .; j_gene: TRBJ1-3; v_gene: TRBV27; d_gene: TRBD1; CDR3nt: TGTGCCAGCAGTTCCGGGCGGGACAGCCTCTCTGGAAACACCATATATTTT; CDR3aa: CASSSGRDSLSGNTIYF
abundance: .; j_gene: TRBJ1-2; v_gene: TRBV29-1; d_gene: .; CDR3nt: TGCAGCGTTGAAGATCGAAAGGGTGGCTATGGCTACACCTTC; CDR3aa: CSVEDRKGGYGYTF
abundance: .; j_gene: TRBJ1-2; v_gene: TRBV10-3; d_gene: TRBD1; CDR3nt: TGTGCCATCATGATGACAGGGAGCAAGGGCTACACCTTC; CDR3aa: CAIMMTGSKGYTF
abundance: .; j_gene: TRBJ2-3; v_gene: TRBV6-4; d_gene: TRBD2; CDR3nt: TGTGCCAGCAGCCTTACTAGCGGGGGCAGCACAGATACGCAGTATTTT; CDR3aa: CASSLTSGGSTDTQYF
abundance: .; j_gene: TRBJ1-2; v_gene: TRBV2; d_gene: .; CDR3nt: TGTGCCAGCGGTCCGGGTCCTGACTATGGCTACACCTTC; CDR3aa: CASGPGPDYGYTF
abundance: .; j_gene: TRBJ1-1; v_gene: TRBV6-5; d_gene: .; CDR3nt: TGTGCCAGCAGGTTGCCAGGGTTAAACACTGAAGCTTTCTTT; CDR3aa: CASRLPGLNTEAFF
abundance: .; j_gene: TRBJ1-5; v_gene: TRBV28; d_gene: .; CDR3nt: TGTGCCAGCAGTTTCGTCCGCCACGGCAATCAGCCCCAGCATTTT; CDR3aa: CASSFVRHGNQPQHF
abundance: .; j_gene: TRBJ2-4; v_gene: TRBV30; d_gene: .; CDR3nt: TGTGCCTGGGGGGGACCGAACATTCAGTACTTC; CDR3aa: CAWGGPNIQYF
abundance: .; j_gene: TRBJ2-5; v_gene: TRBV19; d_gene: .; CDR3nt: TGTGCCAGTAGTGTCCCCGGGCTTCAAGAGACCCAGTACTTC; CDR3aa: CASSVPGLQETQYF
abundance: once; j_gene: TRBJ2-3; v_gene: TRBV6-5; d_gene: .; CDR3nt: TGTGCCAGCAGGCTTGGGCCGACTAGCACAGATACGCAGTATTTT; CDR3aa: CASRLGPTSTDTQYF
abundance: .; j_gene: TRBJ1-2; v_gene: TRBV18; d_gene: .; CDR3nt: TGTGCCAGCTCACCAACAGGACCCTATGGCTACACCTTC; CDR3aa: CASSPTGPYGYTF
abundance: .; j_gene: TRBJ1-1; v_gene: TRBV2; d_gene: .; CDR3nt: TGTGCCAGCAGTGTTTTTCCAGGGGTAGGCACTGAAGCTTTCTTT; CDR3aa: CASSVFPGVGTEAFF
abundance: .; j_gene: TRBJ2-3; v_gene: TRBV13; d_gene: .; CDR3nt: TGTGCCAGCAGCCACAGGCCCTACACAGATACGCAGTATTTT; CDR3aa: CASSHRPYTDTQYF
abundance: once; j_gene: TRBJ1-3; v_gene: TRBV7-2; d_gene: .; CDR3nt: TGTGCCAGCAGCCCCACCGTGATTTTTGGAAACACCATATATTTT; CDR3aa: CASSPTVIFGNTIYF
abundance: .; j_gene: TRBJ2-5; v_gene: TRBV25-1; d_gene: .; CDR3nt: TGTGCCAGCACCGGAAGATTTGCTACAGGGTTGGTCCAAGAGACCCAGTACTTC; CDR3aa: CASTGRFATGLVQETQYF
abundance: .; j_gene: TRBJ2-3; v_gene: TRBV9; d_gene: .; CDR3nt: TGTGCCAGCAGCGTAGCGGGTCGGGGCGGCACAGATACGCAGTATTTT; CDR3aa: CASSVAGRGGTDTQYF
abundance: .; j_gene: TRBJ2-5; v_gene: TRBV18; d_gene: .; CDR3nt: TGTGCCTCCTCGGACGGGGCCGATCAAGAGACCCAGTACTTC; CDR3aa: CASSDGADQETQYF
abundance: .; j_gene: TRBJ2-3; v_gene: TRBV5-6; d_gene: .; CDR3nt: TGTGCCAGCAGCTTGAACGGGCTAGCTCCAGATACGCAGTATTTT; CDR3aa: CASSLNGLAPDTQYF
abundance: .; j_gene: TRBJ2-7; v_gene: TRBV24-1; d_gene: TRBD1; CDR3nt: TGTGCCGTCGGACAGGGCACTGCGGAGCAGTACTTC; CDR3aa: CAVGQGTAEQYF
abundance: .; j_gene: TRBJ2-1; v_gene: TRBV13; d_gene: TRBD2; CDR3nt: TGTGCCAGCAGGCACCCGGCGGGGGGGCCCTACAATGAGCAGTTCTTC; CDR3aa: CASRHPAGGPYNEQFF
abundance: few; j_gene: TRBJ1-5; v_gene: TRBV6-1; d_gene: .; CDR3nt: TGTGCCAGCAGTGAGGCGGGTTCAGACCGCAATCAGCCCCAGCATTTT; CDR3aa: CASSEAGSDRNQPQHF
abundance: .; j_gene: TRBJ2-2; v_gene: TRBV7-2; d_gene: TRBD2; CDR3nt: TGTGCCAGCAGCTCGCTTTATAGCGGGGGGGCCCCGGGCACCGGGGAGCTGTTTTTT; CDR3aa: CASSSLYSGGAPGTGELFF
abundance: .; j_gene: TRBJ1-1; v_gene: TRBV14; d_gene: .; CDR3nt: TGTGCCAGCAGCCAAGATAGGAAAGGGAGGTGGTTTGACACTGAAGCTTTCTTT; CDR3aa: CASSQDRKGRWFDTEAFF
abundance: few; j_gene: TRBJ2-1; v_gene: TRBV2; d_gene: TRBD2; CDR3nt: TGTGCCAGCAATAGTGGGGGGGATACCTACAATGAGCAGTTCTTC; CDR3aa: CASNSGGDTYNEQFF
abundance: .; j_gene: TRBJ2-2; v_gene: TRBV7-3; d_gene: TRBD1; CDR3nt: TGTGCCAGCAGCTTCACAGGGGACGCCGGGGAGCTGTTTTTT; CDR3aa: CASSFTGDAGELFF
abundance: .; j_gene: TRBJ2-2; v_gene: TRBV9; d_gene: .; CDR3nt: TGTGCCAGCAGCTTCGGGGACACCGGGGAGCTGTTTTTT; CDR3aa: CASSFGDTGELFF
abundance: .; j_gene: TRBJ2-5; v_gene: TRBV3-1/TRBV3-2; d_gene: .; CDR3nt: TGTGCCAGCAGCCAAGGGGCAGGGCAAGAGACCCAGTACTTC; CDR3aa: CASSQGAGQETQYF
abundance: .; j_gene: TRBJ2-7; v_gene: TRBV5-1; d_gene: .; CDR3nt: TGCGCCAGCAGCCGTACACCACCCTGGGGCGAGCAGTACTTC; CDR3aa: CASSRTPPWGEQYF
abundance: .; j_gene: TRBJ1-2; v_gene: TRBV4-1; d_gene: TRBD1; CDR3nt: TGCGCCAGCAGCCCTGGGACAGGGGAAGGCTACACCTTC; CDR3aa: CASSPGTGEGYTF
abundance: .; j_gene: TRBJ1-4; v_gene: TRBV19; d_gene: TRBD1; CDR3nt: TGTGCCAGTAGTGCCGGGACAGGGTATGAAAAACTGTTTTTT; CDR3aa: CASSAGTGYEKLFF
abundance: .; j_gene: TRBJ2-7; v_gene: TRBV6-6; d_gene: TRBD1; CDR3nt: TGTGCCAGCAGTTACACCCCGGACAGGCCGGGCGAGCAGTACTTC; CDR3aa: CASSYTPDRPGEQYF
abundance: .; j_gene: TRBJ2-1; v_gene: TRBV6-5; d_gene: .; CDR3nt: TGTGCCAGCAGATGGATTGACACCTCCAATGAGCAGTTCTTC; CDR3aa: CASRWIDTSNEQFF
abundance: .; j_gene: TRBJ2-6; v_gene: TRBV6-2/TRBV6-3; d_gene: .; CDR3nt: TGTGCCAGCAGTCCCCCCTTAGGGTCCGGGGCCAACGTCCTGACTTTC; CDR3aa: CASSPPLGSGANVLTF
abundance: .; j_gene: TRBJ1-4; v_gene: TRBV9; d_gene: TRBD1; CDR3nt: TGTGCCAGCAGCCCAGGGACAGTTGCAACTAATGAAAAACTGTTTTTT; CDR3aa: CASSPGTVATNEKLFF
abundance: .; j_gene: TRBJ1-2; v_gene: TRBV9; d_gene: .; CDR3nt: TGTGCCAGCAGCCCGCCGGGTAACTATGGCTACACCTTC; CDR3aa: CASSPPGNYGYTF
abundance: .; j_gene: TRBJ2-5; v_gene: TRBV15; d_gene: .; CDR3nt: TGTGCCACCAGCAGACGGAGGGGCCAAGAGACCCAGTACTTC; CDR3aa: CATSRRRGQETQYF
abundance: .; j_gene: TRBJ1-5; v_gene: TRBV5-6; d_gene: .; CDR3nt: TGTGCCAGCAGCTTGAGGCAGGGTCTTAGCAATCAGCCCCAGCATTTT; CDR3aa: CASSLRQGLSNQPQHF
abundance: .; j_gene: TRBJ2-5; v_gene: TRBV3-1/TRBV3-2; d_gene: .; CDR3nt: TGTGCCAGCAGCCTCAAAGGCAACCTAAGACTAGCTCGAGGGGGGACCCAGTACTTC; CDR3aa: CASSLKGNLRLARGGTQYF
abundance: once; j_gene: TRBJ1-5; v_gene: TRBV30; d_gene: .; CDR3nt: TGTGCCTGGAGTGTAAACAGAAATCAGCCCCAGCATTTT; CDR3aa: CAWSVNRNQPQHF
abundance: .; j_gene: TRBJ2-5; v_gene: TRBV2; d_gene: .; CDR3nt: TGTGCCAGCCAGGATGCCCGGGGATCCGAGACCCAGTACTTC; CDR3aa: CASQDARGSETQYF
abundance: .; j_gene: TRBJ1-1; v_gene: TRBV4-2; d_gene: TRBD1; CDR3nt: TGTGCCAGCAGCCAAACAGGGGGACCCAACACTGAAGCTTTCTTT; CDR3aa: CASSQTGGPNTEAFF
abundance: .; j_gene: TRBJ2-5; v_gene: TRBV6-6; d_gene: TRBD2; CDR3nt: TGTGCCAGCAGTCTAAGCGGGGGGGCCGGTGAGACCCAGTACTTC; CDR3aa: CASSLSGGAGETQYF
abundance: .; j_gene: TRBJ2-1; v_gene: TRBV2; d_gene: .; CDR3nt: TGTGCCAGCAGTGACCGTAGTCCCCCGTACAATGAGCAGTTCTTC; CDR3aa: CASSDRSPPYNEQFF
abundance: .; j_gene: TRBJ1-5; v_gene: TRBV27; d_gene: .; CDR3nt: TGTGCCAGCAGTCCCCGGAGGACAGTTAGCAATCAGCCCCAGCATTTT; CDR3aa: CASSPRRTVSNQPQHF
abundance: .; j_gene: TRBJ1-3; v_gene: TRBV27; d_gene: .; CDR3nt: TGTGCCAGCAGTTTTCCGATGAGGGCGGGGGTAGGGAGGGGAAACACCATATATTTT; CDR3aa: CASSFPMRAGVGRGNTIYF